This entry lists 32 T cell receptor beta chains sequenced from one sample in a study of cytomegalovirus exposure and HLA in healthy donors. PCR primers comprised 60 Vbeta and 13 Jbeta primers. Clones were read by immunoSEQ multiplex PCR, and TCRdb kept only the in-frame ones, dropping some. The repertoire holds about 180,000 clones, with roughly 87% as singletons. The sample consisted of PBMCs. All receptors derive from a man aged 40-49 years in good health and CMV-seronegative.

The chain employs TRBV5-4 and TRBJ2-7, with D uncertain. The CDR3 is 14 residues long. The germline CDR1 and CDR2 sequences are SGHNT and YYREEE (reference sequence). V lost 2 bases to trimming and J lost 2 bases, with 11 bases between them. The CDR3 reads CASSFGGWAYEQYF. DNA for the CDR3: TGTGCCAGCAGCTTTGGCGGTTGGGCCTACGAGCAGTACTTC.

This rearrangement joins TRBV27 to TRBJ2-3; 7 bases agree with TRBD1. The CDR3 runs 15 residues. In germline, CDR1 is MNHEY, CDR2 SMNVEV (reference sequence). J was trimmed by 1 base and V by 5 bases; bases with no gene match: 6. CDR3: CASSRWTGGTDTQYF. CDR3 bases: TGTGCCAGCAGTCGGTGGACAGGAGGCACAGATACGCAGTATTTT.

J is TRBJ2-3 and V is TRBV11-2; 7 bases fit TRBD1. V lost 6 bases to trimming and J lost 4 bases; unmatched junction nucleotides: 7. The CDR3 covers 14 residues. Per germline, CDR1 SGHAT and CDR2 FQNNGV. The CDR3 loop reads CASRTEQGPDTQYF. Written as DNA, the CDR3 is TGTGCCAGCAGGACTGAACAGGGGCCAGATACGCAGTATTTT.

The V and J genes are TRBV30 and TRBJ1-4, with a tentative D call TRBD1 (6 bases). This CDR3 has 16 amino acids. Trimming took 0 bases from V and 3 from J, leaving 14 bases between them. Germline CDR1 GTSNPN, CDR2 SVGIG (reference sequence). DNA of the CDR3: TGTGCCTGGAGTGTACAGAGACAGGTCGCTAATGAAAAACTGTTTTTT. Its protein is CAWSVQRQVANEKLFF.

The chain carries TRBV5-8 and TRBJ2-3; TRBD2 is a possible D gene (6 bases). This CDR3 has 13 amino acids. V shed 2 bases and J shed 9 bases, with 13 bases lying between them. The germline CDR1 and CDR2 sequences are SGHTS and YDEGEE. CDR3 loop: CASSLRGIPTQYF. For the CDR3, the DNA is TGTGCCAGCAGCTTACGGGGGATTCCAACGCAGTATTTT.

The chain employs TRBV6-5 and TRBJ1-4; D is unclear. V lost 2 bases, J lost 4 bases, and 11 bases lay in between. The CDR3 loop spans 15 amino acids. The V gene's germline CDR1 is MNHEY and CDR2 SVGAGI. The CDR3 is CASSYRFPFNEKLFF. The CDR3 DNA follows: TGTGCCAGCAGTTACCGGTTTCCGTTTAATGAAAAACTGTTTTTT.

As to this clone: Sequence at one end of the junction differs from germline and may be a read error. This chain links TRBV7-7 with TRBJ2-5; weak D call: TRBD2 (6 bases). The CDR3 length is 14 residues. CDR1 and CDR2 (germline): SSHAT, FNYEAQ (reference sequence). The CDR3 protein is CASSLGTPPKTQYF. The CDR3 nucleotides read TGTGCTAGCAGCTTAGGGACTCCCCCCAAGACCCAGTACTTC.

The chain has TRBV27 and TRBJ1-5; no clear D. Germline loops: CDR1 MNHEY, CDR2 SMNVEV (reference sequence). V was trimmed by 6 bases and J by 2 bases, leaving 20 bases between them. This CDR3 is 17 amino acids long. Here the CDR3 DNA reads TGTGCCAGCAGCCTCCGGCCTTTAGCTCCGGGCAATCAGCCCCAGCATTTT. As protein: CASSLRPLAPGNQPQHF.

V and J are TRBV2 and TRBJ1-5, with D possibly being TRBD1 (6 bases). V was shortened by 4 bases and J by 6 bases, with 13 bases between the two germline ends. CDR3 length equals 14 residues. Germline-derived CDR1 and CDR2 are SNHLY and FYNNEI. CDR3 in amino acids: CASSVSGVGQPQHF. CDR3 nucleotides: TGTGCCAGCAGTGTATCAGGGGTCGGTCAGCCCCAGCATTTT.

The chain recombines TRBV4-3 with TRBJ1-2, with 9 bases fitting TRBD1. V shed 4 bases, J shed 4 bases, and the junction held 7 bases outside the gene matches. CDR1 and CDR2 (germline): LGHNA, YSLEER. CDR3 size: 15 residues. The chain's CDR3 is CASSPSLTGGYGYTF. In nucleotides, the CDR3 is TGCGCCAGCAGCCCTTCGCTGACAGGGGGCTATGGCTACACCTTC.

This chain joins TRBV14 and TRBJ1-4; D is possibly TRBD1 (6 bases). The length of the CDR3 is 13 residues. Germline CDR1 is SGHDN and CDR2 is FVKESK. Trimming removed 2 bases at V and 13 bases at J, with 14 bases between. CDR3 in amino acids: CASSQIRGSGLFF. The CDR3 DNA follows: TGTGCCAGCAGCCAAATTAGGGGGAGTGGACTGTTTTTT.

J is TRBJ2-2 and V is TRBV29-1; D uncertain. The CDR3 loop spans 12 amino acids. CDR1 is SQVTM and CDR2 is ANQGSEA in the germline V gene. Trimming cost V 5 bases and J 0 bases, with 4 bases left between them. As DNA, the CDR3 is TGCAGCGTTTCAGCGAACACCGGGGAGCTGTTTTTT. This codes for CSVSANTGELFF.

With regard to this clone: This same CDR3 is encoded by further DNA sequences in the sample. The rearrangement uses TRBV9 and TRBJ1-4; D is ambiguous. Trimming left V 0 bases short and J 4 bases short, with 7 bases between. CDR1 and CDR2 from the germline V gene are SGDLS and YYNGEE. The CDR3 extends over 14 amino acids. The CDR3, as DNA: TGTGCCAGCAGCGTAGAGGAGGGTAATGAAAAACTGTTTTTT. It translates to CASSVEEGNEKLFF.

V is TRBV9 and J is TRBJ2-2; D might be TRBD1 (6 bases). Per germline, CDR1 SGDLS and CDR2 YYNGEE. The CDR3 is 15 residues long. V was shortened by 6 bases and J by 0 bases, with 12 bases between the two germline ends. CDR3 coding DNA: TGTGCCAGCAAGGACAGTCCAGCGAACACCGGGGAGCTGTTTTTT. Translated, it gives CASKDSPANTGELFF.

The chain is built from TRBV28 and TRBJ2-5; 9 bases map to TRBD1. V lost 7 bases and J lost 0; bases outside the gene matches: 9. The CDR3 runs 16 residues. CDR1 and CDR2 (germline): MDHEN, SYDVKM. DNA of the CDR3: TGTGCCAGCACCAGGGGGGGGACAGGGAACCAAGAGACCCAGTACTTC. As protein: CASTRGGTGNQETQYF.

The chain joins TRBV7-2 to TRBJ1-1, with D maybe TRBD1 (5 bases). Looked up from germline, CDR1 is SGHTA and CDR2 is FQGNSA. This CDR3 is built from 17 residues. Trimming took 3 bases from V and 4 from J, leaving 21 bases between them. The CDR3 nucleotides are TGTGCCAGCAGCTTTAGGTTGGGGGGGGGTGGCGTCACTGAAGCTTTCTTT. Protein: CASSFRLGGGGVTEAFF.

The gene calls are TRBV2 and TRBJ2-7; 13 nucleotides align to TRBD2. V shed 6 bases and J 5 bases; nucleotides not matched to a gene: 7. Germline V CDR1 and CDR2: SNHLY, FYNNEI. The CDR3 runs to 15 residues. The CDR3 spells CASRIRLAGGNEQYF. CDR3 coding DNA: TGTGCCAGCAGAATCAGACTAGCGGGAGGTAACGAGCAGTACTTC.

This chain uses TRBV5-1 with TRBJ2-5, with D perhaps matching TRBD1 (6 bases). The germline V gene encodes CDR1 SGHRS and CDR2 YFSETQ. This CDR3 contains 14 residues. V lost 3 bases, J lost 5 bases, and 14 bases lay in between. The CDR3 coding sequence is TGCGCCAGCAGCTCCAACAGGGTCCGTGAGACCCAGTACTTC. It is translated as CASSSNRVRETQYF.

V is TRBV9 and J is TRBJ2-5, with a possible D match to TRBD1 (6 bases). Germline lookup yields CDR1 SGDLS and CDR2 YYNGEE. The CDR3 has 15 residues. V lost 3 bases, J lost 3 bases, and 15 bases lay in between. The CDR3, as DNA: TGTGCCAGCAGCGACCCGAAGGACAGAAAAGAGACCCAGTACTTC. Translation gives CASSDPKDRKETQYF.

CDR3 sequence reads: CASGPGQVLNEKLFF. For the CDR3, the DNA is TGTGCCAGCGGCCCCGGACAGGTCCTTAATGAAAAACTGTTTTTT. The chain recombines TRBV13 with TRBJ1-4, with 7 positions matching TRBD1. CDR3 length: 15 amino acids. The V gene's germline CDR1 is PRHDT and CDR2 FYEKMQ (reference sequence). Trimming took 8 bases from V and 4 from J; bases not matched to a gene: 10.

The chain recombines TRBV4-3 with TRBJ1-1, with no clear D. Germline CDR1 is LGHNA and CDR2 is YSLEER. This CDR3 is 15 amino acids long. The V gene lost 4 bases and the J gene lost 1 base, with 13 bases spanning the gap. This CDR3 reads CASSPGGRGNTEAFF. The DNA of the CDR3 is TGCGCCAGCAGCCCCGGAGGGAGAGGGAACACTGAAGCTTTCTTT.

The chain has TRBV19 and TRBJ2-3; 7 bases fit TRBD2. J was trimmed by 0 bases and V by 4 bases; bases with no gene match: 7. The CDR3 runs 16 residues. Germline assignment: CDR1 LNHDA and CDR2 SQIVND (reference sequence). CDR3 amino acids: CASSTRGRASTDTQYF. CDR3 sequence (DNA): TGTGCCAGTAGTACCCGGGGGAGGGCTAGCACAGATACGCAGTATTTT.

The J gene is TRBJ2-6, the V gene TRBV6-1, with a weak D call TRBD2 (5 bases). This CDR3 has 14 amino acids. V lost 6 bases, J lost 4 bases, and 10 bases lay in between. Germline CDR1 is MNHNS and CDR2 is SASEGT. In DNA, the CDR3 is TGTGCCAGCAGAACCGGGATAGGGGCCAACGTCCTGACTTTC. Protein product: CASRTGIGANVLTF.

The chain links TRBV5-4 to TRBJ1-4; TRBD1 aligns across 12 bases. The CDR3 is made up of 15 amino acids. CDR1 is SGHNT, CDR2 YYREEE, per germline (reference sequence). V dropped 4 bases and J dropped 9; count of bases not matched to a gene: 7. The chain's CDR3 is CASSEPGQGAKKLFF. In nucleotides, the CDR3 is TGTGCCAGCAGCGAACCGGGACAGGGGGCGAAAAAACTGTTTTTT.

V and J are TRBV13 and TRBJ1-4; D is possibly TRBD1 (5 bases). CDR3 length: 15 residues. Germline CDR1 reads PRHDT; CDR2 reads FYEKMQ (reference sequence). V lost 5 bases and J 10 bases, leaving 20 bases between the germline ends. The CDR3 DNA sequence: TGTGCCAGCAGCCCTCGGGACTCCGCCACAGGAAAACTGTTTTTT. Amino acids: CASSPRDSATGKLFF.

This clone came up once. V gene TRBV29-1 combines with J gene TRBJ1-2; D gene unclear. In germline, CDR1 is SQVTM, CDR2 ANQGSEA. CDR3 length: 14 residues. V lost 0 bases, J lost 1 base, and 9 bases lay in between. The CDR3 coding sequence is TGCAGCGTTGAAGAGGTTGAGGGTAACTATGGCTACACCTTC. It yields the protein CSVEEVEGNYGYTF. The whole variable domain, filled in from reference TRBV29-1 and TRBJ1-2, reads SAVISQKPSRDICQRGTSLTIQCQVDSQVTMMFWYRQQPGQSLTLIATANQGSEATYESGFVIDKFPISRPNLTFSTLTVSNMSPEDSSIYLCSVEEVEGNYGYTFGSGTRLTVV.

V and J are TRBV6-1 and TRBJ1-4; TRBD1 might be the D (6 bases). V was cut by 7 bases and J by 7 bases, with 13 bases left in between. CDR1 and CDR2 (germline): MNHNS, SASEGT. This CDR3 comprises 13 residues. The CDR3 protein is CASTPGAGEKLFF. Here the CDR3 DNA reads TGTGCCAGCACTCCAGGGGCGGGTGAAAAACTGTTTTTT.

The chain recombines TRBV7-8 with TRBJ1-4, with D unresolved. Trimming took 5 bases from V and 5 from J, leaving 6 bases between them. The CDR3 is 12 amino acids. CDR1 is SGHVS, CDR2 FQNEAQ, per germline. The CDR3 coding sequence is TGTGCCAGCAGCCCCAGAAATGAAAAACTGTTTTTT. It translates to CASSPRNEKLFF. The variable domain in full, completed from reference TRBV7-8 and TRBJ1-4, reads GAGVSQSPRYKVAKRGQDVALRCDPISGHVSLFWYQQALGQGPEFLTYFQNEAQLDKSGLPSDRFFAERPEGSVSTLKIQRTQQEDSAVYLCASSPRNEKLFFGSGTQLSVL.

The DNA for the CDR3 is TGTGCCACCAGCAGAGATAACACGATTTCCTACGAGCAGTACTTC. It specifies CATSRDNTISYEQYF. The chain is built from TRBV15 and TRBJ2-7; D uncertain. The CDR3 runs to 15 residues. V gave up 0 bases and J gave up 1 base, with 10 bases separating them. The germline CDR1 and CDR2 sequences are LNHNV and YYDKDF (reference sequence). The full variable domain, completed using reference TRBV15 and TRBJ2-7, is DAMVIQNPRYQVTQFGKPVTLSCSQTLNHNVMYWYQQKSSQAPKLLFHYYDKDFNNEADTPDNFQSRRPNTSFCFLDIRSPGLGDTAMYLCATSRDNTISYEQYFGPGTRLTVT.

This clone was seen once. The V call is TRBV7-8, the J call TRBJ1-3, with D perhaps TRBD1 (6 bases). The V end was cut by 2 bases, the J end by 4 bases, with 15 bases between. Germline values: CDR1 SGHVS, CDR2 FQNEAQ. This CDR3 has 16 amino acids. DNA of the CDR3: TGTGCCAGCAGCTTACCGTACAGGGAGTCCGGAAACACCATATATTTT. It is translated as CASSLPYRESGNTIYF.

V usage is TRBV5-1 and J usage is TRBJ2-7, with D possibly matching TRBD1 (6 bases). The CDR3 loop spans 14 amino acids. Per the germline V gene, CDR1 is SGHRS and CDR2 is YFSETQ. V was pared by 3 bases and J by 6 bases, with 16 bases between. The DNA of the CDR3 is TGCGCCAGCAGCTGGGGGATGGACAGTGGCGAGCAGTACTTC. It codes for CASSWGMDSGEQYF.

The chain is built from TRBV2 and TRBJ2-1, with 9 positions matching TRBD2. The CDR3 runs to 16 residues. CDR1 and CDR2 (germline): SNHLY, FYNNEI. The trim removed 5 bases at V and 7 bases at J, leaving 12 bases unmatched. The chain's CDR3 is CASSPRGRGGLNEQFF. The CDR3, as DNA: TGTGCCAGCAGTCCACGCGGGAGGGGGGGCCTAAATGAGCAGTTCTTC. The complete variable domain, with remaining parts taken from reference TRBV2 and TRBJ2-1, reads EPEVTQTPSHQVTQMGQEVILRCVPISNHLYFYWYRQILGQKVEFLVSFYNNEISEKSEIFDDQFSVERPDGSNFTLKIRSTKLEDSAMYFCASSPRGRGGLNEQFFGPGTRLTVL.